A single sample is the source of the 8 T cell receptor beta chains below, sequenced in a study of beta chain features in type 1 diabetes. Investigators reverse transcribed all isolated RNA, so they sequenced expressed TCRB transcripts. Assay used: immunoSEQ multiplex PCR; TCRdb lists only in-frame clones, some missing. The data hold 810,000 or so clones, with about 17% observed a single time. Sequenced material: naive CD4+ T cells from blood. The receptors derive from a woman aged 18-29 years in good health.

The gene calls are TRBV7-8 and TRBJ2-2; D gene ambiguous. Looked up from germline, CDR1 is SGHVS and CDR2 is FQNEAQ. CDR3 size: 15 residues. V gave up 4 bases and J gave up 1 base, with 10 bases separating them. The CDR3 DNA sequence: TGTGCCAGCAGCTCCAAGCGATTGAACACCGGGGAGCTGTTTTTT. This codes for CASSSKRLNTGELFF.

This clone showed up just a few times. The chain is built from TRBV9 and TRBJ2-7, with 8 nucleotides matching TRBD1. J was trimmed by 1 base and V by 1 base; bases with no gene match: 13. Germline V CDR1 and CDR2: SGDLS, YYNGEE. This CDR3 contains 18 residues. The CDR3 nucleotides read TGTGCCAGCAGCGTAAGCCCCAGTCCCGGGACAGGTTCCTACGAGCAGTACTTC. Translated: CASSVSPSPGTGSYEQYF.

In this sample, this clone turned up a few times. The rearrangement uses TRBV20-1 and TRBJ1-2; no firm D call. The CDR3 consists of 11 residues. V shed 5 bases and J shed 5 bases, with 9 bases lying between them. Germline V gene lookup returns CDR1 DFQATT and CDR2 SNEGSKA (reference sequence). CDR3 residues: CSAHLGYGYTF. The CDR3 DNA reads as TGCAGTGCTCACCTGGGGTATGGCTACACCTTC.

The chain recombines TRBV7-9 with TRBJ2-3; possibly TRBD2 for D (6 bases). The CDR3 runs to 14 residues. Germline V gene data show CDR1 as SEHNR and CDR2 as FQNEAQ (reference sequence). The V and J ends lost 2 bases and 6 bases respectively, with 12 bases between them. For the CDR3, the DNA is TGTGCCAGCAGCTTAAAAGGAGGGCGGGATACGCAGTATTTT. Translating gives CASSLKGGRDTQYF.

The chain uses TRBV6-5 and TRBJ2-2, with 10 bases aligning to TRBD1. CDR1 and CDR2 (germline): MNHEY, SVGAGI. Unmatched junction bases numbered 4, after V lost 5 bases and J lost 4 bases. CDR3 size: 15 residues. The CDR3 nucleotides are TGTGCCAGCAGTGGACAGGGGGGGATCACCGGGGAGCTGTTTTTT. The encoded protein is CASSGQGGITGELFF.

This rearrangement joins TRBV28 to TRBJ1-2; maybe TRBD1 (6 bases). The CDR3 has 13 amino acids. Per germline, CDR1 MDHEN and CDR2 SYDVKM. V lost 3 bases and J 7 bases, leaving 12 bases between the germline ends. The CDR3 DNA is TGTGCCAGCAGTTTGTCTGAGGGGGGTGGCTACACCTTC. Its protein product is CASSLSEGGGYTF.

This clone has only a few counts. This chain connects TRBV7-2 to TRBJ2-1; 13 bases match TRBD2. Losses at the gene ends were 3 bases for V and 7 bases for J; bases not matched to a gene: 6. This CDR3 region has 16 residues. CDR1 and CDR2 (germline): SGHTA, FQGNSA. CDR3 protein: CASSFRLAGGGNEQFF. In nucleotides, the CDR3 is TGTGCCAGCAGCTTTCGACTAGCGGGAGGAGGGAATGAGCAGTTCTTC.

This clone appeared a few times. The chain uses TRBV29-1 and TRBJ1-1, with a weak D call TRBD1 (6 bases). The CDR3 runs 14 residues. Germline V gene sequence: CDR1 SQVTM, CDR2 ANQGSEA. V was clipped by 1 base and J by 0 bases, with 9 bases between them. CDR3 in amino acids: CSVEGTAMNTEAFF. The CDR3 DNA is TGCAGCGTTGAAGGGACAGCCATGAACACTGAAGCTTTCTTT. Full variable domain (outside the CDR3, taken from reference TRBV29-1 and TRBJ1-1): SAVISQKPSRDICQRGTSLTIQCQVDSQVTMMFWYRQQPGQSLTLIATANQGSEATYESGFVIDKFPISRPNLTFSTLTVSNMSPEDSSIYLCSVEGTAMNTEAFFGQGTRLTVV.